This T cell receptor beta chain came from a study of CD8 T cells in Susac syndrome (dated by TCRdb to about 2019). Describing the broader study: Repertoire sequencing was used to test whether CD8+ T cell activation and differentiation in Susac syndrome was antigen driven. CD8+ T cell repertoire clonality was compared between 11 to 12 healthy donors, some 14 Susac syndrome patients and 15 multiple sclerosis patients.

Study-wide findings and limitations: The number of individuals in the TCR sequencing and HLA analysis was acknowledged as relatively small.

RNA was extracted using the RNeasy kit, and about 0.45 to 1 ug of the RNA was reverse transcribed with random hexamers. The immunoSEQ multiplex PCR assay, covering 54 Vbeta and 13 Jbeta segments, was used to amplify TCR beta CDR3 regions. Bias from PCR amplification was corrected by using a synthetic template baseline for primer optimization and for computational correction. In the authors' own workflow: Only productive sequences were kept, with reads annotated to V, D and J genes according to IMGT and analyzed in immunoSEQ Analyzer. Clonality was calculated as one minus the Shannon entropy normalized by log2 of the number of productive unique sequences. For each patient and control, public and private clones were evaluated within the 100 most prevalent clones. Clones were defined as Susac-specific when absent from the healthy and MS cohorts, from approximately 970 published viral clones and from other ImmuneACCESS disease sequences. The public reads were reprocessed in TCRdb via fastp at Q25 and MiXCR, keeping in-frame beta chains. Every CDR3 protein is listed once, alongside the most common genes and DNA of its rows. Here the V and J calls rest on TCRdb's processing, not on the authors' analysis. This sample lists roughly 80,000 distinct CDR3 sequences; around 94% were detected once. The ten largest make up 0.25% to 0.3% of the sample.

Notes on this clonotype: Its binding antigen is unknown. The input lacks base qualities; no much larger clone sits a single base away.

CDR1 and CDR2, looked up from the germline V gene (reference sequence), are LNHDA and SQIVND. The CDR3 spans 13 residues, from the cysteine through the phenylalanine. Here the CDR3 DNA is all that survives: 39 bases in frame from base 1. Cut back by 9 bases and 5 bases, the V and J ends lie 14 bases apart. Peripheral blood CD8+ and CD4+ T cells from healthy donors, Susac syndrome patients and multiple sclerosis patients were profiled by high-throughput TCR beta sequencing. Healthy donors were included as age- and sex-matched controls. Bulk CD8+ and CD4+ T cells were purified by magnetic negative isolation, whereas CD8+ TEMRA cells were enriched by FACS. Blood was drawn into EDTA tubes, processed within 24 hours, and PBMCs were isolated by density gradient centrifugation. PBMCs intended for TCR sequencing were cryopreserved in liquid nitrogen and were subsequently thawed in a 37 degrees C water bath. A purity of at least 90% was achieved for sorted or isolated CD4+, CD8+ and CD8+ TEMRA cells.

This clonotype originated in a human donor in good health. Here the chain combines TRBV19 and TRBJ2-1, and perhaps TRBD1 as D gene, on 6 matching bases. The specimen was CD8+ T cells from PBMCs. The sequenced DNA is TGTGCCAGCCTCGAAGGGGGAGACAATGAGCAGTTCTTC. Translated, it gives CASLEGGDNEQFF.